This T cell receptor beta chain was sequenced for a study of T cells in Graves' hyperthyroidism and ophthalmopathy. Study details: Specimen type is peripheral blood, collected at initial diagnosis prior to any treatment.

After removal of 5 bases from V and 3 bases from J, the junction contained 2 bases not matched to a gene. The CDR3 is made up of 14 amino acids. Germline CDR1 reads SGHTA; CDR2 reads FQGTGA. Points from the study as a whole: Expanded thyroid clonotypes (above 0.001) were mostly also found in blood. The model forecast ophthalmopathy, anticipating it by a median roughly 6.3 months before onset.

In regard to this clonotype: Its antigen is not known.

Exclusions: uncontrolled infection, other autoimmune disease, pregnancy, lactation. RNA transcripts served as the template for amplifying TCR beta CDR3 regions. HTBI primers were the set used in a first-round RT-PCR of the TCR CDR3. TCRdb itself ran the multiplex PCR reads through MiXCR, one entry per CDR3 protein. There are under 400,000 distinct CDR3 sequences in the sample; roughly 25% occur only once, and around 70% lies in the top ten. The chain has TRBV7-3 and TRBJ2-2, with TRBD1 matching over 8 bases. The sample taken for sequencing was blood. This receptor was obtained from a man over 45 with Graves' hyperthyroidism. The DNA for the CDR3 is TGTGCCAGCAGCCCGGACAGGGACACCGGGGAGCTGTTTTTT. This encodes CASSPDRDTGELFF.